Given below is one TCR beta chain in context. Antigen: not known. The CDR3 is made up of 12 amino acids. The germline gives CDR1 SGHRS, CDR2 YFSETQ. Deletions cut 9 bases from V and 0 bases from J, with 6 bases between. TCRdb keeps only in-frame clones here, not all; method: immunoSEQ multiplex PCR. The table records 25,000 to 35,000 clones, 85% to 95% of them present only once. This sample is part of a study of graft-versus-host responses after intestinal transplantation. Study background: Recipients had multivisceral, liver-intestinal, or isolated intestinal transplants.

Study-wide points: GvH clones detected in recipient marrow included some appearing first in ileum or blood.

This sequence joins TRBV5-1 and TRBJ2-2; D unresolved. This TCR derives from a human patient who received an intestinal transplant, so some T cells may come from the graft donor. The sample here was PBMCs, taken about 70 days after intestinal transplant. Written as DNA, the CDR3 is TGCGCCACCACCCCGAACACCGGGGAGCTGTTTTTT. Its translation: CATTPNTGELFF.